This T cell receptor beta chain comes out of a study of T cells expressing NK-cell markers. With the 5' RACE reads reprocessed, TCRdb shows one record per CDR3 protein and no DNA. The repertoire shows 440,000 or so distinct CDR3 sequences; the top ten hold approximately 6.8%. The CDR3 has 13 amino acids. Germline lookup yields CDR1 DFQATT and CDR2 SNEGSKA (reference sequence). This receptor was obtained from a woman between 18 and 69 years old in good health. The sequencing sample was made of blood T cells: a sorted CD56 or NKG2C T cell subset, CD4+ or CD8+ T cells, or bulk PBMC T cells (not recorded which). V is TRBV20-1 and J is TRBJ2-5; as DNA is missing, the TRBD2 call by TCRdb cannot be tested. This chain's CDR3 is CSATSGNQETQYF.